This T cell receptor beta chain was sequenced for a study of blood T cell repertoires in COVID-19. The CDR3 totals 14 residues. From germline, CDR1 is MNHEY and CDR2 SVGEGT. Deletions cut 5 bases from V and 1 base from J, with 9 bases between. Clones were read by immunoSEQ multiplex PCR, and TCRdb kept only the in-frame ones, dropping some. The sample records about 350,000 clones, around 87% being singletons. Material: PBMCs or T cells enriched from blood (not recorded which). This clonotype was obtained from a woman aged 25 to 39 who had recovered from COVID-19. This chain links TRBV6-2 or TRBV6-3 with TRBJ1-5, with TRBD1 as a possible D gene (6 bases). Here the CDR3 reads CASSLGASNQPQHF. In DNA form, the CDR3 reads TGTGCCAGCAGTCTGGGGGCGAGCAATCAGCCCCAGCATTTT.